A selection of T cell receptor beta chains follows, all from one sample in a study of blood T cell repertoires in COVID-19. Clones were read by immunoSEQ multiplex PCR, and TCRdb kept only the in-frame ones, dropping some. The sample includes some 350,000 clones, roughly 86% of them seen just once. The sequenced material came from peripheral blood. Receptors were obtained from a woman aged 70-85 years with COVID-19, enrolled during active disease. CDR3s include the opening cysteine and the closing phenylalanine or tryptophan. D genes are given only for firm matches. Size is stated for part of the rows, as once, few or many counts, or as a class when the clone is expanded.

J gene	clone size	V gene	D gene	CDR3 protein	CDR3 DNA
TRBJ1-5	once	TRBV6-2/TRBV6-3	NA	CASSYGQSPQHF	TGTGCCAGCAGTTACGGACAGTCGCCCCAGCATTTT
TRBJ2-2	NA	TRBV24-1	TRBD1	CATSDSGQGGIPGELFF	TGTGCCACCAGTGATTCCGGACAGGGAGGAATACCCGGGGAGCTGTTTTTT
TRBJ1-5	once	TRBV4-1	NA	CASSHPVSGKPQHF	TGCGCCAGCAGCCACCCCGTCTCGGGGAAGCCCCAGCATTTT
TRBJ2-7	NA	TRBV5-1	NA	CASSRLGQPSYEQYF	TGCGCCAGCAGCCGTCTTGGACAGCCCTCCTACGAGCAGTACTTC
TRBJ1-5	NA	TRBV21-1	NA	CASSKRVVLGNQPQHF	TGTGCCAGCAGCAAACGCGTCGTTTTGGGCAATCAGCCCCAGCATTTT
TRBJ1-3	NA	TRBV29-1	NA	CSVVQGFGNTIYF	TGCAGCGTCGTCCAGGGGTTCGGAAACACCATATATTTT
TRBJ1-1	NA	TRBV4-3	TRBD1	CASSQSQGAPEAFF	TGCGCCAGCAGCCAATCGCAGGGGGCCCCTGAAGCTTTCTTT
TRBJ2-5	NA	TRBV7-2	TRBD2	CASSSGTSGGETQYF	TGTGCCAGCAGCTCCGGGACTAGCGGGGGAGAGACCCAGTACTTC
TRBJ2-1	NA	TRBV24-1	TRBD2	CATSEPMGGINEQFF	TGTGCCACCAGTGAACCGATGGGAGGGATCAATGAGCAGTTCTTC
TRBJ2-1	NA	TRBV19	TRBD2	CASSIGSGGNNEQFF	TGTGCCAGTAGTATTGGTAGCGGGGGTAACAATGAGCAGTTCTTC
TRBJ2-5	NA	TRBV20-1	TRBD1	CSASRGHRQGAGETQYF	TGCAGTGCTAGTCGCGGTCATCGACAGGGGGCCGGGGAGACCCAGTACTTC
TRBJ2-1	NA	TRBV5-4	TRBD1	CASSRGGQGVYEQFF	TGTGCCAGCAGTCGAGGGGGACAGGGGGTCTATGAGCAGTTCTTC
TRBJ1-1	NA	TRBV30	NA	CAWTGRTNTEAFF	TGTGCCTGGACAGGGCGAACTAACACTGAAGCTTTCTTT
TRBJ1-1	NA	TRBV24-1	NA	CATARGGTEAFF	TGTGCCACCGCACGAGGTGGGACTGAAGCTTTCTTT
TRBJ1-5	few	TRBV4-3	TRBD1	CASSRQTGSEQPQHF	TGCGCCAGCAGCCGCCAGACAGGGTCAGAGCAGCCCCAGCATTTT
TRBJ2-7	NA	TRBV19	TRBD1	CASSRDRASYEQYF	TGTGCCAGTAGTCGGGACAGGGCTTCCTACGAGCAGTACTTC
TRBJ1-2	NA	TRBV30	TRBD1	CAGDRGNYGYTF	TGTGCCGGCGACAGGGGGAACTATGGCTACACCTTC
TRBJ2-5	NA	TRBV7-2	TRBD2	CASSLSFAGGQETQYF	TGTGCCAGCAGCTTATCCTTTGCGGGGGGGCAAGAGACCCAGTACTTC
TRBJ1-2	NA	TRBV24-1	NA	CATSDPGVSQVGYTF	TGTGCCACCAGTGACCCCGGGGTGAGCCAAGTAGGCTACACCTTC
TRBJ2-7	NA	TRBV29-1	TRBD2	CSVESSGESYEQYF	TGCAGCGTTGAATCTAGCGGGGAATCCTACGAGCAGTACTTC
TRBJ2-5	NA	TRBV13	TRBD2	CASSYWTSQVETQYF	TGTGCCAGCAGCTACTGGACTAGCCAGGTAGAGACCCAGTACTTC
TRBJ1-1	NA	TRBV6-5	NA	CASIEGVGAEAFF	TGTGCCAGCATAGAAGGGGTTGGGGCTGAAGCTTTCTTT
TRBJ1-2	NA	TRBV28	TRBD1	CAIGGTASTHYGYTF	TGTGCCATAGGAGGGACAGCCTCTACCCACTATGGCTACACCTTC
TRBJ2-7	NA	TRBV7-8	TRBD1	CASQRTGGPYEQYF	TGTGCCAGCCAACGGACAGGGGGACCCTACGAGCAGTACTTC
TRBJ2-1	NA	TRBV5-1	NA	CASSLGENNEQFF	TGCGCCAGCAGCTTGGGGGAGAATAATGAGCAGTTCTTC
TRBJ1-1	once	TRBV2	NA	CASSPREGRNTEAFF	TGTGCCAGCAGCCCCCGGGAGGGTCGGAACACTGAAGCTTTCTTT
TRBJ2-5	NA	TRBV24-1	TRBD1	CATSDTRDSQETQYF	TGTGCCACCAGTGATACCCGGGACAGCCAAGAGACCCAGTACTTC
TRBJ2-7	once	TRBV27	TRBD2	CASSSPSGASGGPNSYEQYF	TGTGCCAGCAGTTCCCCCTCCGGCGCTAGCGGGGGCCCGAACTCCTACGAGCAGTACTTC
TRBJ2-5	NA	TRBV3-1/TRBV3-2	NA	CASSVPRGAVGETQYF	TGTGCCAGCAGCGTCCCCCGCGGGGCGGTTGGGGAGACCCAGTACTTC
TRBJ2-3	NA	TRBV5-1	TRBD1	CASSLTGGIPGTQYF	TGCGCCAGCAGCCTGACAGGGGGCATTCCGGGTACGCAGTATTTT
TRBJ1-1	few	TRBV7-9	NA	CASSLFQAFNTEAFF	TGTGCCAGCAGCTTATTCCAGGCTTTTAACACTGAAGCTTTCTTT
TRBJ1-5	NA	TRBV6-2/TRBV6-3	TRBD1	CASSQTGAGQPQHF	TGTGCCAGCAGTCAGACAGGGGCCGGTCAGCCCCAGCATTTT
TRBJ1-3	NA	TRBV2	TRBD1	CASRPAGTGGAGTIYF	TGTGCCAGCAGACCTGCTGGGACAGGGGGTGCGGGCACCATATATTTT
TRBJ1-1	NA	TRBV4-1	NA	CASSRTGPARAFF	TGCGCCAGCAGCCGCACAGGGCCCGCGAGAGCTTTCTTT
TRBJ1-3	NA	TRBV18	NA	CASSPSDSLSGNTIYF	TGTGCCAGCTCACCAAGTGACAGTCTCTCTGGAAACACCATATATTTT
TRBJ1-5	NA	TRBV5-6	TRBD1	CASSLGTVYSNQPQHF	TGTGCCAGCAGCCTCGGGACAGTTTATAGCAATCAGCCCCAGCATTTT
TRBJ1-6	NA	TRBV5-1	TRBD1	CASRDRERGDSPLHF	TGCGCCAGCAGAGACAGGGAGAGGGGGGATTCACCCCTCCACTTT
TRBJ2-7	NA	TRBV6-6	TRBD2	CASGTSGGNEQYF	TGTGCCAGCGGCACTAGCGGGGGGAACGAGCAGTACTTC
TRBJ1-4	NA	TRBV18	TRBD1	CASSPGQTEKLFF	TGTGCCAGCTCACCGGGACAGACTGAAAAACTGTTTTTT
TRBJ2-1	NA	TRBV6-5	NA	CASRRDTYNEQFF	TGTGCCAGCAGGAGAGATACCTACAATGAGCAGTTCTTC
TRBJ2-5	NA	TRBV19	NA	CASSISPLETQYF	TGTGCCAGTAGTATTTCTCCCCTGGAGACCCAGTACTTC
TRBJ1-1	NA	TRBV30	NA	CAWSSGTEAFF	TGTGCCTGGAGTTCCGGGACAGAAGCTTTCTTT
TRBJ1-2	NA	TRBV24-1	NA	CATSEGQGLNYGYTF	TGTGCCACCAGTGAAGGGCAGGGGCTTAACTATGGCTACACCTTC
TRBJ2-1	NA	TRBV4-1	TRBD1	CASSQDGRTGLYNEQFF	TGCGCCAGCAGCCAAGATGGACGGACAGGGCTATACAATGAGCAGTTCTTC
TRBJ1-6	NA	TRBV3-1/TRBV3-2	TRBD1	CASSHGTEGSPLHF	TGTGCCAGCAGCCACGGGACAGAGGGTTCACCCCTCCACTTT
TRBJ1-2	NA	TRBV19	NA	CASRPRQEGRLGGYTF	TGTGCCAGTAGACCGAGGCAGGAGGGCCGCCTAGGAGGCTACACCTTC
TRBJ2-3	NA	TRBV20-1	NA	CSASQGTVVTDTQYF	TGCAGTGCTAGTCAAGGTACAGTCGTCACAGATACGCAGTATTTT
TRBJ1-2	NA	TRBV10-3	TRBD1	CAISVPEGATNYGYTF	TGTGCCATCAGTGTACCCGAGGGGGCCACTAACTATGGCTACACCTTC
TRBJ2-1	NA	TRBV7-3	TRBD1	CASSFTGQGTKFF	TGTGCCAGCAGTTTTACGGGACAGGGTACGAAGTTCTTC
TRBJ2-7	NA	TRBV6-5	TRBD1	CASSYGQGPYEQYF	TGTGCCAGCAGTTACGGACAGGGACCCTACGAGCAGTACTTC
TRBJ1-2	few	TRBV7-2	NA	CASSPGGGESGYGYTF	TGTGCCAGCAGCCCCGGGGGGGGCGAGAGTGGCTATGGCTACACCTTC
TRBJ1-1	NA	TRBV5-6	NA	CASSLDRGWTEAFF	TGTGCCAGCAGCTTGGATAGGGGCTGGACTGAAGCTTTCTTT